The rows below give T cell receptor beta chains drawn from one sample of a study of blood T cell repertoires in COVID-19. Profiled with immunoSEQ multiplex PCR; TCRdb holds only in-frame clones, not every one. The data show about 440,000 clones, 90% seen once. Sequenced sample: PBMCs or T cells enriched from blood (not recorded which). These receptors all come from a man younger than 30 who had recovered from COVID-19. Both conserved end residues are part of each CDR3. Size is omitted from some rows. Given values are once, few, many or a class for expanded clones.

>-|TRBV28|15|TRBJ1-6
CASHKTGQNNSPLHF
>-|TRBV15|17|TRBJ1-2
CATSREYGTGGLWGYTF
>-|TRBV9|10|TRBJ1-1
CASSPHEAFF
>once|TRBV9|17|TRBJ2-1
CASSVVARASGRGEQFF
>-|TRBV29-1|14|TRBJ2-7
CSVPRDYNPYEQYF
>-|TRBV12-3/TRBV12-4|11|TRBJ2-7
CASGEMDEQYF
>-|TRBV5-6|15|TRBJ1-3
CASSLDRISGNTIYF
>-|TRBV5-4|13|TRBJ1-5
CASSSGQDQPQHF
>-|TRBV5-1|14|TRBJ1-5
CASSPGQGGQPQHF
>-|TRBV2|15|TRBJ1-2
CASKGQTRPAAGYTF
>-|TRBV10-3|18|TRBJ2-1
CAISESRRTSLSYNEQFF
>-|TRBV5-6|15|TRBJ1-3
CASRQGLESGNTIYF